This entry lists 19 T cell receptor beta chains sequenced from one sample in a study of regulatory T cells in long-lasting Graves disease (dated by TCRdb to about 2021). RNA was extracted from PBMCs in TRIzol for both TCR sequencing and RNA sequencing. Using fastp at Q25 and MiXCR, TCRdb reprocessed the public reads and kept productive beta chains. Duplicate CDR3 protein sequences are folded into a single record with the most common DNA and genes. This sample has 800 to 1,200 distinct CDR3 sequences in its table, and over 70% of those were observed once. The ten top clones hold around 10% of the sample. Sequences were derived from peripheral blood mononuclear cells (PBMCs), sampled with antithyroid drug treatment, in newly diagnosed or persistent Graves disease (not recorded which). The receptor source for this set is a woman in her twenties or thirties with Graves disease. Donor details come from another sample of the same person, matched by shared clones.

This chain links TRBV7-8 with TRBJ2-2; a possible D gene is TRBD2 (6 bases). V dropped 1 base and J dropped 4 bases, with 13 bases sitting between them. Germline assignment: CDR1 SGHVS and CDR2 FQNEAQ. CDR3 size: 16 residues. The CDR3 protein is CASSLGRGSSTGELFF. CDR3 DNA sequence: TGTGCCAGCAGCTTAGGTCGGGGGTCCTCCACCGGGGAGCTGTTTTTT.

The CDR3 coding sequence is TGTGCCAGCTCTCTAGCGGGAGGGCCTTTAATCGGGGAGCTGTTTTTT. Translation: CASSLAGGPLIGELFF. This rearrangement joins TRBV5-4 to TRBJ2-2; the match to TRBD2 covers 12 bases. Germline V gene data show CDR1 as SGHNT and CDR2 as YYREEE (reference sequence). This CDR3 has 16 residues. The V and J ends lost 7 bases and 7 bases, in that order; junction bases with no gene match: 11.

The J gene is TRBJ2-3, the V gene TRBV7-2; D gene unclear. The CDR3 length is 11 residues. Germline-derived CDR1 and CDR2 are SGHTA and FQGNSA. V lost 2 bases, J lost 3 bases, and 0 bases lay in between. The CDR3: CASSLTDTQYF. The CDR3 nucleotides are TGTGCCAGCAGCTTAACAGATACGCAGTATTTT.

This clonotype was counted only a few times. The chain has TRBV29-1 and TRBJ2-3, with D maybe TRBD2 (6 bases). CDR1 is SQVTM and CDR2 is ANQGSEA in the germline V gene. V was pared by 5 bases and J by 3 bases, with 15 bases between. This CDR3 has 14 residues. The CDR3 spells CSVSPSARTDTQYF. The CDR3 nucleotides are TGCAGCGTTTCACCTAGCGCACGAACAGATACGCAGTATTTT.

The chain uses TRBV28 and TRBJ1-2; D remains ambiguous. Germline CDR1 reads MDHEN; CDR2 reads SYDVKM. The CDR3 runs to 11 residues. Trimming stripped 6 bases from V and 6 bases from J, with 8 bases between. Here the CDR3 DNA reads TGTGCCAGCAGGAGCCTCCATGGCTACACCTTC. Residues: CASRSLHGYTF.

A word on this clonotype: One junction end disagrees with the germline gene, perhaps due to a read error. The J gene is TRBJ1-3, the V gene TRBV12-3 or TRBV12-4; no firm D call. This CDR3 comprises 9 residues. The CDR3, as DNA: TGTGCCAGCCCGACGGCAACTAATTTT. It is translated as CASPTATNF.

CDR3 in DNA: TGTGCCACCAGTACGGCATTGAACACTGAAGCTTTCTTT. Its translation is CATSTALNTEAFF. J is TRBJ1-1 and V is TRBV24-1; D call uncertain. Germline CDR1 and CDR2: KGHDR and SFDVKD. V was shortened by 6 bases and J by 0 bases, with 7 bases between the two germline ends. The CDR3 sequence is 13 residues long.

The rearrangement joins TRBV2 to TRBJ2-1, with 7 bases that match TRBD1. The CDR3 contains 12 residues. The trim removed 6 bases at V and 10 bases at J, leaving 6 bases unmatched. CDR1 and CDR2 from the germline V gene are SNHLY and FYNNEI. The CDR3 DNA follows: TGTGCCAGCAGCTCCGGACAGGACGAGCAGTTCTTC. Residues: CASSSGQDEQFF.

This chain uses TRBV6-4 with TRBJ2-2; D unresolved. V lost 2 bases and J lost 3, with 4 bases in between. CDR1 MRHNA and CDR2 SNTAGT come from the germline V gene. The CDR3 length is 13 residues. CDR3 nucleotides: TGTGCCAGCAGTGACGAGTACACCGGGGAGCTGTTTTTT. The encoded protein is CASSDEYTGELFF.

In its sample, this clonotype was seen once. The rearrangement uses TRBV28 and TRBJ2-1, with D uncertain. V was pared by 1 base and J by 6 bases, with 7 bases between. The germline gives CDR1 MDHEN, CDR2 SYDVKM. The CDR3 totals 13 residues. DNA for the CDR3: TGTGCCAGCAGTTTATCCACGTTCAATGAGCAGTTCTTC. Its protein product is CASSLSTFNEQFF. Full variable domain (missing parts from reference TRBV28 and TRBJ2-1): DVKVTQSSRYLVKRTGEKVFLECVQDMDHENMFWYRQDPGLGLRLIYFSYDVKMKEKGDIPEGYSVSREKKERFSLILESASTNQTSMYLCASSLSTFNEQFFGPGTRLTVL.

The genes are TRBV18 and TRBJ2-1; no clear D. Germline V gives CDR1 KGHSH, CDR2 LQKENI. This CDR3 is built from 13 residues. V was pared by 3 bases and J by 7 bases, with 10 bases between. The CDR3 sequence: CASSPDSPNEQFF. For the CDR3, the DNA is TGTGCCAGCTCACCGGATAGCCCAAATGAGCAGTTCTTC.

The chain employs TRBV11-1 and TRBJ2-1; D perhaps matches TRBD1 (6 bases). V was trimmed by 3 bases and J by 2 bases, leaving 11 bases between them. This CDR3 is built from 15 residues. CDR1 is SGHAT and CDR2 is FQDESV in the germline V gene (reference sequence). The chain's CDR3 is CASSFGAGAYNEQFF. The CDR3 DNA is TGTGCCAGCAGCTTCGGGGCAGGGGCCTACAATGAGCAGTTCTTC.

This rearrangement joins TRBV4-1 to TRBJ2-7; a possible D gene is TRBD2 (6 bases). The CDR3 has 14 residues. V shed 1 base and J shed 4 bases, with 11 bases lying between them. Germline CDR1 is MGHRA and CDR2 is YSYEKL. The CDR3 DNA is TGCGCCAGCAGCCAAGTACTTCGGGGGTACGAGCAGTACTTC. It specifies CASSQVLRGYEQYF.

This sequence joins TRBV9 and TRBJ1-4; a weak D match, TRBD1 (6 bases). V was pared by 3 bases and J by 5 bases, with 14 bases between. The CDR3 is 15 amino acids. CDR1 and CDR2 from the germline V gene are SGDLS and YYNGEE. This CDR3 reads CASSGVGTRNEKLFF. The CDR3 nucleotides read TGTGCCAGCAGCGGGGTGGGGACAAGGAATGAAAAACTGTTTTTT.

This clonotype was detected a few times. The gene calls are TRBV2 and TRBJ1-1; D not certain. Trimming left V 1 base short and J 1 base short, with 7 bases between. Per germline, CDR1 SNHLY and CDR2 FYNNEI. The CDR3 has 14 residues. The CDR3 here is CASSEEGTNTEAFF. For the CDR3, the DNA is TGTGCCAGCAGTGAAGAGGGTACGAACACTGAAGCTTTCTTT.

This chain joins TRBV19 and TRBJ2-7; 7 bases are a match to TRBD1. V lost 5 bases, J lost 2 bases, and 12 bases stayed unmatched. Germline V gene lookup returns CDR1 LNHDA and CDR2 SQIVND (reference sequence). The CDR3 runs to 16 residues. The DNA of the CDR3 is TGTGCCAGTAGTCCTCGGGACAGTGTCATCCCCTACGAGCAGTACTTC. This codes for CASSPRDSVIPYEQYF.

This clonotype has only a few counts. This sequence joins TRBV29-1 and TRBJ1-2, with no clear D. V lost 2 bases and J 7 bases, leaving 5 bases between the germline ends. Germline values: CDR1 SQVTM, CDR2 ANQGSEA. The CDR3 spans 10 residues. CDR3 nucleotides: TGCAGCGTTGAAACGGGTGGCTACACCTTC. Its protein product is CSVETGGYTF.

This clonotype was counted a single time. V gene TRBV6-6 combines with J gene TRBJ1-2; D is uncertain. The CDR3 contains 11 residues. Germline CDR1 is MNHNY and CDR2 is SVGAGI (reference sequence). Trimming left V 5 bases short and J 3 bases short, with 4 bases between. CDR3 sequence: CASSTDYGYTF. CDR3 bases: TGTGCCAGCAGTACCGACTATGGCTACACCTTC.

This chain connects TRBV18 to TRBJ1-3; the D gene is possibly TRBD1 (6 bases). Germline V gene lookup returns CDR1 KGHSH and CDR2 LQKENI. The CDR3 is made up of 15 amino acids. Trimming removed 1 base from V and 5 bases from J, with 12 bases in between. The CDR3 is CASSPQTGLRNTIYF. CDR3 DNA: TGTGCCAGCTCACCACAGACAGGCCTGAGAAACACCATATATTTT.